This is a list of T cell receptor beta chains from one sample in a study of brain T cells in children with intractable seizures. Some clones are missing from TCRdb's copy, which holds only in-frame ones; the method was immunoSEQ multiplex PCR. The sample includes tens of thousands of clones, 85% to 95% of them seen just once. The starting material was peripheral blood, obtained at surgery. The receptors were gathered from a boy less than two years old with tuberous sclerosis and intractable seizures. The CDR3 runs from the conserved cysteine through the conserved F or W. Each record gives: J gene, clone size, D gene, V gene, CDR3 DNA, CDR3 protein. D genes are given only for firm matches. Not every row has a clone size; where given, it reads once, few, many or a size class.

TRBJ2-1 | - | TRBD1 | TRBV3-1/TRBV3-2 | TGTGCCAGCAGCGGGGACAGGATTACCTACAATGAGCAGTTCTTC | CASSGDRITYNEQFF
TRBJ2-5 | - | - | TRBV11-3 | TGTGCCAGCAGCTTTGTCCGGCAAGAGACCCAGTACTTC | CASSFVRQETQYF
TRBJ1-6 | - | - | TRBV7-9 | TGTGCCAGCAGCTTAGACAGTCGTAATTCACCCCTCCACTTT | CASSLDSRNSPLHF
TRBJ2-3 | - | TRBD1 | TRBV10-3 | TGTGCCATCAGTCAGGGGGCGTACAGAACAGATACGCAGTATTTT | CAISQGAYRTDTQYF
TRBJ2-5 | - | - | TRBV20-1 | TGCAGTGCTAGTCCCAGGGGTGGTGAGACCCAGTACTTC | CSASPRGGETQYF
TRBJ1-2 | - | - | TRBV24-1 | TGTGCCACCAGTGATGAACAGCGAAACTATGGCTACACCTTC | CATSDEQRNYGYTF
TRBJ2-7 | - | TRBD1 | TRBV6-1 | TGTGCCAGCAGTGACCGGACAGGGAGCCACGAGCAGTACTTC | CASSDRTGSHEQYF
TRBJ2-3 | - | TRBD2 | TRBV9 | TGTGCCAGCAGCGTCGGCGGGGGGGTCCTCACAGATACGCAGTATTTT | CASSVGGGVLTDTQYF
TRBJ2-1 | - | TRBD2 | TRBV6-6 | TGTGCCAGCAGTTACCCAGGACTAGTTGGTTACAATGAGCAGTTCTTC | CASSYPGLVGYNEQFF
TRBJ2-1 | - | TRBD2 | TRBV12-5 | TGTGCTAGTGGTTTGGTATTAGCGGGGCAGTCCTACAATGAGCAGTTCTTC | CASGLVLAGQSYNEQFF
TRBJ1-2 | - | - | TRBV28 | TGTGCCAGCAGTTCCCCGACAGTTAGCTATGGCTACACCTTC | CASSSPTVSYGYTF
TRBJ1-2 | once | - | TRBV4-1 | TGCGCCAGCAGCTCTCGGATAGGGGGGGGCGCTGCGGATGGCTACACCTTC | CASSSRIGGGAADGYTF
TRBJ1-1 | - | - | TRBV5-1 | TGCGCCAGCAGCCCGACAGAAACGAACACTGAAGCTTTCTTT | CASSPTETNTEAFF
TRBJ2-7 | - | - | TRBV7-2 | TGTGCCAGCAGCTCCCCTGTCGACTACGAGCAGTACTTC | CASSSPVDYEQYF